The subject of this entry is one T cell receptor beta chain. The source of the sample is a study of blood T cell repertoires in COVID-19. Germline CDR1 reads LNHDA; CDR2 reads SQIVND (reference sequence). This CDR3 has 13 residues. Trimming took off 8 bases at V and 4 bases at J, with 11 bases between the two ends. Sequencing was performed with immunoSEQ multiplex PCR; in TCRdb, only in-frame clones are kept and a portion is missing. The sample shows around 300,000 clones, roughly 86% of them seen only once. Sequenced input: PBMCs or T cells enriched from blood (not recorded which). The chain joins TRBV19 to TRBJ2-2, with D perhaps matching TRBD1 (6 bases). The sequence derives from a woman aged 60-70 years who had recovered from COVID-19. The CDR3 DNA reads as TGTGCCAGTTCGGGACACCTCACCGGGGAGCTGTTTTTT. Translating it yields CASSGHLTGELFF.